The text below deals with one T cell receptor beta chain. Original processing notes: From reference gene primer amplification, estimates of nucleated cell counts were derived. The data were produced by immunoSEQ multiplex PCR, yet TCRdb's version contains in-frame clones alone and is incomplete. V, J and clone size are taken as reported in that table, and D and trimming were inferred from the DNA itself. The table shows 450,000 to 500,000 clones, with around 85% occurring only once. The V and J ends lost 0 bases and 4 bases respectively, with 13 bases between them. Germline values: CDR1 MNHNS, CDR2 SASEGT. The CDR3 length is 16 residues. This record belongs to a study of blood T cell repertoires in COVID-19. Looking at the study overall: The United States, Italy and Spain were the sources of the acute and convalescent COVID-19 samples. PBMCs, B-cell-depleted T cells, or T cells provided the cDNA or gDNA that made up the material.

This clonotype was obtained from a human donor in a cohort sampled during active COVID-19. The chain links TRBV6-1 to TRBJ1-5, with a tentative D call TRBD1 (6 bases). The sample consisted of peripheral blood. The CDR3 protein is CASSEARDTSNQPQHF. The CDR3 DNA follows: TGTGCCAGCAGTGAAGCAAGGGACACTTCAAATCAGCCCCAGCATTTT.